This T cell receptor beta chain comes out of a study of cytomegalovirus exposure and HLA in healthy donors. Study-level findings and limits: TCR beta V- and J-gene trimming was later associated with a missense DCLRE1C variant. The study listed 150 to 200 cytomegalovirus-associated TCR beta chains. Earlier findings revealed that most TCR beta V segments proved productive either about 87% or about 30% of the time. A reported reduction in N-insertions relative to the approximately 690-donor mean was seen in an Asian-associated ancestry cluster in a later analysis.

About this clone: The antigen is undetermined.

V was pared by 5 bases and J by 3 bases, with 8 bases of the junction left unmatched. Germline V gene data show CDR1 as SGHVS and CDR2 as FNYEAQ. This CDR3 has 16 residues. This PCR relied on a set of 60 Vbeta primers and 13 Jbeta primers. This table comes from immunoSEQ multiplex PCR, and its TCRdb copy is limited to in-frame clones, with some not included. The sample consists of tens of thousands of clones, roughly 63% of them appearing once. The clonotype was recovered from a woman aged 45-60 years in good health and CMV-seropositive. V gene TRBV7-6 combines with J gene TRBJ2-1, with 9 bases lining up with TRBD2. Sequenced input: PBMCs. CDR3 region: CASSLGAGGDYNEQFF. In nucleotides, the CDR3 is TGTGCCAGCAGCCTCGGGGCGGGGGGGGACTACAATGAGCAGTTCTTC.